This T cell receptor beta chain comes out of a study of PD-L1 blockade in urothelial cancer (TCRdb year 2017). Regarding the study in general: Therapy was started around 2014 for all patients, and atezolizumab 1,200 mg was administered intravenously every 3 weeks. Pretreatment tumor samples, along with matched peripheral blood serially collected before and after atezolizumab treatment, were subjected to TCR sequencing. About 90% of the 29 patients were males with bladder-origin urothelial cancer, and about 65% of the roughly 30 reported a prior smoking history. Just over 28 patients had pretreatment blood TCR-seq, around 25 had at least one posttreatment blood collection, and around 25 had tumor TCR-seq. Durable clinical benefit was achieved by nine patients and was not achieved by 20 patients. Tumors from two patients failed quality control and three patients lacked available tumor, so five were excluded from tumor TCR analyses. Tumor samples gave a median of approximately 1,400 T cells and roughly 990 unique TCRs, with a median clonality of approximately 0.09 and T cell proportion of just under 0.1. Somatic, immune and clinical correlates of response to PD-L1 blockade with atezolizumab in urothelial cancer were the focus of an exploratory multi-omic analysis. In the same patients, whole exome sequencing and RNA sequencing of pretreatment tumors were performed in addition to TCR sequencing. An ECOG performance status of 0 or 1 was recorded for the patients, and 0 to 3 prior chemotherapy regimens had been received by the patients. Durable clinical benefit was defined as a progression-free survival longer than 6 months, and TCR features were additionally tested against progression-free survival and overall survival.

Each PCR received spiked-in synthetic TCR analog templates so that absolute template abundance could be estimated from read counts. In FFPE tumors, housekeeping genes were amplified and quantified to estimate usable DNA and calculate T cell fraction. Using the immunoSEQ assay, TCRbeta CDR3 regions were amplified from genomic DNA with bias-controlled V and J gene primers. Sequencing of rearranged TCRbeta segments was performed at approximately 20X coverage. In the original analysis: Clustering was used to correct sequencing errors, and CDR3s were annotated against IMGT so that V, D and J genes could be assigned. Downstream analyses used only productive TCRbeta rearrangements, leaving out any out-of-frame or stop-codon sequences. To compute clonality, Shannon entropy was normalized by the log of the number of unique productive sequences and then subtracted from one. Clones differing between time points or between blood and tumor were identified by Fisher's exact test with Benjamini-Hochberg correction at adjusted p below 0.01. In TCRdb, the immuneACCESS table is reduced to in-frame sequences with V and J assigned. These tables do not hold every clone; where another copy was compared, an unresolved V gene accounts for under half, and the others remain unexplained. The DNA gave D and trimming, while V, J and clone size come from that table. The sample table lists more than 400 clones, over 30% of them with a count of one. The top ten hold about a sixth of the sample.

Note on this clone: This clone's antigen is unknown. One base away there is no much larger clone; base qualities are not given.

The intended sense of this specimen's time point label: pretreatment tumor sample. A cohort of 25 to 35 patients with locally advanced or metastatic urothelial carcinoma, treated at Memorial Sloan Kettering on a trial protocol, was included. All tumor tissue used for sequencing was obtained before atezolizumab dosing. The Qiagen DNeasy Blood extraction kit was used to purify genomic DNA from total PBMCs and tumor samples. The CDR3 has 15 amino acids, counting the end cysteine and phenylalanine. Solely the CDR3 DNA is kept, with 45 bases framed from the first base. Looking up the germline V gene yields CDR1 MNHGY and CDR2 SAAAGT. V trim: 8 bases; J trim: 4 bases; unmatched bases: 10. Broad study findings and their caveats: Tumor samples were FFPE, not collected immediately before treatment, and only one sample per patient was used, possibly missing heterogeneity. Patients with durable benefit showed greater expansion of tumor-associated TCR clones in peripheral blood 3 weeks after starting treatment (n = 22, p = 0.022). The proportion of tumor-infiltrating T lymphocytes was higher in patients with durable benefit (n ≈ 24, Mann-Whitney p = 0.047). Because the sample size was small (n = 29) and many of the analyses were exploratory, the results are meant to be hypothesis-generating.

Recombination joined TRBV6-8 with TRBJ1-2, and TRBD1 matches 10 of the central bases. Here the sequenced sample was tumor tissue, taken before atezolizumab (anti-PD-L1) treatment. This sequence was found in a man in his fifties or sixties with urothelial cancer. The DNA sequence follows: TGTGCCAGCGAACCCGGGACAGGGGTTTTCTATGGCTACACCTTC. This yields the protein CASEPGTGVFYGYTF.